This T cell receptor beta chain was identified in a study of regulatory T cells in long-lasting Graves disease. Unmatched junction bases numbered 3, after V lost 4 bases and J lost 4 bases. Germline V gives CDR1 LNHDA, CDR2 SQIVND (reference sequence). The CDR3 totals 14 residues. Time point defined: newly diagnosed GD, antithyroid drugs for less than 3 months. RNA from PBMCs was the source of the TCR library. For TCR beta, libraries came from iRepertoire HTBI primers and Arm-PCR of CDR3 regions. MiXCR, run by TCRdb on the multiplex PCR reads, gives a single entry per CDR3 protein. Here the sample spans over 500,000 distinct CDR3 sequences, around 15% being singletons. This clonotype was seen a few times. These data were also reused for a study on T cells in Graves' hyperthyroidism and ophthalmopathy. That work contributes: First-round RT-PCR with HTBI primers amplified the TCR CDR3 region.

Sample: peripheral blood mononuclear cells (PBMCs), taken at new diagnosis, from a patient treated with antithyroid drugs. This receptor was obtained from a woman aged 30 to 39 with Graves disease. This chain links TRBV19 with TRBJ2-7; 11 positions match TRBD2. CDR3 protein: CASSTGLADYEQYF. The CDR3 DNA sequence: TGTGCCAGTAGTACGGGACTAGCGGATTACGAGCAGTACTTC.